Only a few counts were recorded for the clone carrying this TCR beta chain. Its antigen is not identified. The V end lost 0 bases, the J end lost 3 bases, and 5 bases lay between the germline ends. CDR1 and CDR2 (germline): SGHTA, FQGTGA. The CDR3 runs 13 residues. The source of the sample is a study of blood T cells in healthy people across ages. Regarding the study as a whole: A greater number of naive CD4+ cells and higher diversity distinguished long-lived donors from aged donors.

The authors ran a second PCR of 7 to 11 cycles using a sample-barcoded 5' primer and a J-beta primer mix. TCRdb itself ran the 5' RACE reads through MiXCR, one entry per CDR3 protein. The sample carries about 1,400,000 distinct CDR3 sequences, 40% to 50% recorded once. Per individual sample, total RNA of at least 5 micrograms was extracted. This TCR was sampled from a woman aged 18-35 years in good health. What was sequenced was blood. The V and J genes are TRBV7-3 and TRBJ1-2; D remains unclear. This CDR3 reads CASSLTSDYGYTF. The CDR3 nucleotides read TGTGCCAGCAGCTTAACGAGTGACTATGGCTACACCTTC.